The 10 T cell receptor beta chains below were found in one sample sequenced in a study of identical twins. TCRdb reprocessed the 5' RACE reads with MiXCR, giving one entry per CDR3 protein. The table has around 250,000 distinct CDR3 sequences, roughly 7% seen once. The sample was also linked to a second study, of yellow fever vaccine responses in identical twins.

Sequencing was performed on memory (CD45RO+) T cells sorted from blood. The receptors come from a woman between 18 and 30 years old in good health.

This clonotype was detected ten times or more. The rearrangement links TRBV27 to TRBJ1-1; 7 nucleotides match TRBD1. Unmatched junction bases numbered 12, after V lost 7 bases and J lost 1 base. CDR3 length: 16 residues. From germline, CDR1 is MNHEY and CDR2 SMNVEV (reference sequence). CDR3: CASTKGADRWNTEAFF. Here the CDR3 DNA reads TGTGCCAGCACCAAGGGGGCAGATAGGTGGAACACTGAAGCTTTCTTT.

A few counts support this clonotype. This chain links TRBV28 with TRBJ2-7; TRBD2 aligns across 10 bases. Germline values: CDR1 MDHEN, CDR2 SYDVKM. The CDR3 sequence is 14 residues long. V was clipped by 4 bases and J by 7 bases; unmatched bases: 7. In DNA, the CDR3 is TGTGCCAGCAGTTGGGGACTAGCGAGGGGAGAGCAGTACTTC. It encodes CASSWGLARGEQYF. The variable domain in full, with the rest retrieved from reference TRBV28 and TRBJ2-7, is DVKVTQSSRYLVKRTGEKVFLECVQDMDHENMFWYRQDPGLGLRLIYFSYDVKMKEKGDIPEGYSVSREKKERFSLILESASTNQTSMYLCASSWGLARGEQYFGPGTRLTVT.

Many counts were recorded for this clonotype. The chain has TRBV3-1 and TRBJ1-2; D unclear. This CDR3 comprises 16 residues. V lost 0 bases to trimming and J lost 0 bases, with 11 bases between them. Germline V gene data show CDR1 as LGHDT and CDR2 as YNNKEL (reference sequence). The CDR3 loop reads CASSQDRTVTNYGYTF. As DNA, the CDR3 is TGTGCCAGCAGCCAAGATCGGACCGTCACTAACTATGGCTACACCTTC.

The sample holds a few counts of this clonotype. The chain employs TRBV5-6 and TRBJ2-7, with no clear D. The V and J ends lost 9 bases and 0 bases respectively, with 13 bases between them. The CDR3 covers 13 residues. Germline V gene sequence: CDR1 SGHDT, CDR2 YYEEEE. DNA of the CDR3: TGTGCCATCCCCTTTTGTAGCTCCTACGAGCAGTACGTC. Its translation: CAIPFCSSYEQYV.

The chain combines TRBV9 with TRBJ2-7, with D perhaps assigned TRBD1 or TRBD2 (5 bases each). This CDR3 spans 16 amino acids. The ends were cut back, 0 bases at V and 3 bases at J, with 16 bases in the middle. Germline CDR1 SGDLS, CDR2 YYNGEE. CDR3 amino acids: CASSVGGTASLYEQYF. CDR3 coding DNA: TGTGCCAGCAGCGTAGGTGGGACGGCCTCCCTCTACGAGCAGTACTTC.

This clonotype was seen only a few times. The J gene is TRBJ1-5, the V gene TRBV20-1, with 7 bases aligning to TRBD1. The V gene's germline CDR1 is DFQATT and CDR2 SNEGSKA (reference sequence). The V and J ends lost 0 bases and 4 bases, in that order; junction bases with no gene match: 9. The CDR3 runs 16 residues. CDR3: CSARDPMGQPNQPQHF. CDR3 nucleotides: TGCAGTGCTAGAGATCCCATGGGACAGCCAAATCAGCCCCAGCATTTT.

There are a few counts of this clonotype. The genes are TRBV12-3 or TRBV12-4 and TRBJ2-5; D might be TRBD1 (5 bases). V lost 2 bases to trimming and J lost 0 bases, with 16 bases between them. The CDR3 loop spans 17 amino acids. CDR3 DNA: TGTGCCAGCAGTTTACGGGTGGTCGCAGGGCACCAAGAGACCCAGTACTTC. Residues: CASSLRVVAGHQETQYF.

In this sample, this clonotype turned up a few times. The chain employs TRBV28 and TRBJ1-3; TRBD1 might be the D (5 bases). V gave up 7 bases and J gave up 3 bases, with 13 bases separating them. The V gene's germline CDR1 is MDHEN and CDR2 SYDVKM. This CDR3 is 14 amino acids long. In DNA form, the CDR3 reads TGTGCCAGCACCCGGGGGACTTATGGAAACACCATATATTTT. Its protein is CASTRGTYGNTIYF.

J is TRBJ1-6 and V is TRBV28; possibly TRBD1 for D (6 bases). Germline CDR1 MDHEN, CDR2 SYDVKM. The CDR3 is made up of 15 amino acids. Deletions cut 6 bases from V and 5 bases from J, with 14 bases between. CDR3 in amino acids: CASRTGTPNNSPLHF. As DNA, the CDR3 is TGTGCCAGCAGAACCGGGACACCTAATAATTCACCCCTCCACTTT.

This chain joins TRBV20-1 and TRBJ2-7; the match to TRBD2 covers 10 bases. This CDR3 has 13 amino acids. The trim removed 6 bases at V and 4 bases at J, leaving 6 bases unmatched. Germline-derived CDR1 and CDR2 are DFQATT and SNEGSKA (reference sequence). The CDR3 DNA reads TGCAGTGCGACCCTAGCGGGAGAGTACGAGCAGTACTTC. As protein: CSATLAGEYEQYF.